Below, 5 T cell receptor beta chains from the same sample are listed, as sequenced in a study of T cell repertoires and Cas9 in healthy adults. TCRdb keeps only in-frame clones here, not all; method: immunoSEQ multiplex PCR. This table has almost 15,000 clones, roughly nine tenths appearing once. The specimen was Tregs (CD4+, CD25+, CD127-, CD137-, CD154-) from PBMCs; culture status not recorded. The receptors were gathered from a human donor in good health.

The chain links TRBV2 to TRBJ2-5; a weak D match, TRBD2 (5 bases). The germline V gene encodes CDR1 SNHLY and CDR2 FYNNEI. The CDR3 spans 16 residues. Trimming removed 4 bases from V and 5 bases from J, with 20 bases in between. CDR3 region: CASSVSGVQEWETQYF. CDR3 nucleotide sequence: TGTGCCAGCAGTGTTTCCGGGGTGCAGGAGTGGGAGACCCAGTACTTC.

The chain employs TRBV6-6 and TRBJ1-2; no definite D call. V was trimmed by 0 bases and J by 4 bases, leaving 6 bases between them. Per germline, CDR1 MNHNY and CDR2 SVGAGI (reference sequence). The length of the CDR3 is 13 residues. This CDR3 reads CASSYSPVYGYTF. CDR3 in DNA: TGTGCCAGCAGTTACTCTCCGGTCTATGGCTACACCTTC.

V gene TRBV19 combines with J gene TRBJ1-1, with D tentatively TRBD1 (5 bases). V dropped 4 bases and J dropped 4 bases, with 16 bases sitting between them. The CDR3 totals 15 residues. The germline V gene encodes CDR1 LNHDA and CDR2 SQIVND (reference sequence). This chain's CDR3 is CASSTRQRPRTEAFF. In DNA form, the CDR3 reads TGTGCCAGTAGTACCAGACAGCGACCCCGCACTGAAGCTTTCTTT.

This chain connects TRBV6-5 to TRBJ2-7; D ambiguous. There are 12 residues in the CDR3. Germline CDR1 and CDR2: MNHEY and SVGAGI. With 7 bases removed from V and 3 bases from J, the gap between germline ends came to 10 bases. CDR3 coding DNA: TGTGCCAGCATTGACATGGTCTACGAGCAGTACTTC. Amino acids: CASIDMVYEQYF.

A few counts support this clone. The chain combines TRBV19 with TRBJ2-7; D not resolved. The germline CDR1 and CDR2 sequences are LNHDA and SQIVND (reference sequence). The CDR3 contains 13 residues. Trimming removed 3 bases from V and 2 bases from J, with 8 bases in between. The CDR3 reads CASSIPGPYEQYF. The CDR3 bases are TGTGCCAGTAGTATCCCCGGTCCCTACGAGCAGTACTTC.